This entry describes one T cell receptor (beta chain). Which antigen it targets is not known. No much larger clone exists at a distance of one base, and base qualities are not known. This sample was taken from a study of blood T cell repertoires in COVID-19 (dated by TCRdb to the early 2020s). In terms of the full investigation: Collaborator samples came from the United States, Italy and Spain and covered acute and convalescent phases of COVID-19. Samples were obtained from the ongoing ImmuneRACE study (first 160 participants) and from about 1,300 subjects provided by 6 global collaborators. The prospective study material was composed of cDNA or gDNA derived from T cells, B-cell-depleted T cells, or PBMCs. The dataset comprised deeply sampled blood TCRbeta repertoires from subjects exposed to, actively infected with, or recovered from COVID-19. Where HLA class I and class II types were available, the types were taken from metadata supplied by the sample provider, not from assay-based typing. Sample metadata almost always included a de-identified subject ID, COVID-19 status, age in years and sex. A freely available public database, intended as a resource for researchers studying the immune response to SARS-CoV-2, is where the repertoires were released. What the authors observed across the whole study: The amount of clinical and demographic metadata varied by source and participant and was provided uncurated.

Collaborating institutions collected whole blood in K2EDTA tubes following their own protocols. Collaborator samples were shipped for TCRbeta analysis as frozen whole blood, isolated PBMCs, or DNA extracted from either sample type. The germline V gene encodes CDR1 SGHKS and CDR2 YYEKEE (reference sequence). The CDR3 contains 15 residues, cysteine and phenylalanine counted. CDR3 DNA only is kept here, 45 bases in frame from base 1. V ends up 5 bases short and J 6 bases short, with an unmatched junction base count of 9. TCRbeta CDR3 regions were amplified from genomic DNA by means of the immunoSEQ Assay, a bias-controlled multiplex PCR. The original pipeline was this. The number of nucleated cells in each sample was estimated by amplification of reference gene primers within the assay. To quantify the absolute abundance of each unique TCRbeta CDR3 rearrangement, sequence reads were collapsed and filtered. For each sample, productive Simpson clonality was calculated as the square root of Simpson's diversity index across productive rearrangements. Sourced from immuneACCESS, this table was stored by TCRdb with only in-frame sequences that have V and J called. A share of the clones is absent; for the studies checked, an unresolved V gene accounts for under half, and the remainder has no known explanation. The D gene and trimming were derived from the DNA, and the V and J assignments and clone size from that table. The sample includes tens of thousands of clones, with 90% observed a single time. The ten largest clones represent 7.5% to 9% of the sample.

Source material: peripheral blood. The receptor comes from a man between 65 and 85 years old with active or convalescent COVID-19. The V and J segments used are TRBV5-5 and TRBJ2-1, and TRBD1 aligns with 9 junction nucleotides. The encoded CDR3 is CASRPRQGGVNEQFF. The nucleotides read TGTGCCAGCAGACCCAGACAGGGGGGAGTCAATGAGCAGTTCTTC.